The present T cell receptor beta chain was sequenced within a study of beta chain features in type 1 diabetes. As every portion of the isolated RNA was reverse transcribed, the sequencing read expressed TCRB transcripts. This table comes from immunoSEQ multiplex PCR, and its TCRdb copy is limited to in-frame clones, with some not included. The sample shows about 60,000 clones, approximately 62% of them seen only once. The CDR3 consists of 15 residues. Germline lookup yields CDR1 ENHRY and CDR2 SYGVKD. V dropped 7 bases and J dropped 2 bases, with 18 bases sitting between them. The clonotype was recovered from a woman younger than 30 in good health. The chain employs TRBV10-3 and TRBJ2-7; maybe TRBD2 (6 bases). Sequencing was performed on Tregs from blood. CDR3 DNA sequence: TGTGCCATCACTCCGGGGACGGAGCGGGCCTACGAGCAGTACTTC. It encodes CAITPGTERAYEQYF.